Listed below are T cell receptor beta chains from one sample, sequenced in a study of blood T cell repertoires in COVID-19. Repertoires were generated with immunoSEQ multiplex PCR, while TCRdb's copy carries only in-frame clones and drops some. The sample carries more than 150,000 clones, over 75% recorded once. Sequencing used PBMCs or T cells enriched from blood (not recorded which). The receptors originated from a man in his fifties who had recovered from COVID-19. Both conserved end residues are part of each CDR3. D genes are given only for firm matches. For some rows the clone size is stated as once, few or many, or as a class when expanded; others skip it.

TRBV5-1	.	.	TRBJ2-5	TGCGCCAGCAGCACATCGAGGATAAACCAAGAGACCCAGTACTTC	CASSTSRINQETQYF
TRBV2	.	.	TRBJ1-4	TGTGCCAGCAGTATACTAGGAAGTGAAAAACTGTTTTTT	CASSILGSEKLFF
TRBV2	TRBD1	.	TRBJ2-1	TGTGCCAGCAGTGCGGGACAGGGGGCTGTGGAGCAGTTCTTC	CASSAGQGAVEQFF
TRBV12-3/TRBV12-4	.	.	TRBJ2-3	TGTGCCAGCAGACAGATTGCAGATACGCAGTATTTT	CASRQIADTQYF
TRBV7-9	.	.	TRBJ2-3	TGTGCCAGCAGCCTAGAGGGGGGGGGCACAGATACGCAGTATTTT	CASSLEGGGTDTQYF
TRBV3-1/TRBV3-2	.	.	TRBJ1-3	TGTGCCAGCAGCCAAGGCCAGGACTCTGGAAACACCATATATTTT	CASSQGQDSGNTIYF
TRBV2	.	.	TRBJ1-5	TGTGCCAGCAGCCCCCTACAGGGTGGGGGGCCCCAGCATTTT	CASSPLQGGGPQHF
TRBV7-2	.	.	TRBJ1-6	TGTGCCAGCAGCTTACAGGGTAGCAATTCACCCCTCCACTTT	CASSLQGSNSPLHF
TRBV10-1	TRBD1	.	TRBJ1-5	TGCGCCAGCAGTGATCCGCAAGGGGCAGGGGGTTATCAGCCCCAGCATTTT	CASSDPQGAGGYQPQHF
TRBV7-9	.	.	TRBJ2-7	TGTGCCAGCAGCTTCGGGTGGGAGCAGTACTTC	CASSFGWEQYF
TRBV18	TRBD1	.	TRBJ2-5	TGTGCCAGCTCACCATACAGGGGGCTGGGTGCGGAGACCCAGTACTTC	CASSPYRGLGAETQYF
TRBV28	.	few	TRBJ1-2	TGTGCCAGCAGTTTAGTTGGTGGCCCCTATGGCTACACCTTC	CASSLVGGPYGYTF
TRBV18	.	.	TRBJ1-5	TGTGCCAGCTGTTTTCAGATCAATCAGCCCCAGCATTTT	CASCFQINQPQHF
TRBV27	.	.	TRBJ1-5	TGTGCCAGTATGACAACAGGATATAGCAATCAGCCCCAGCATTTT	CASMTTGYSNQPQHF
TRBV14	TRBD2	.	TRBJ2-7	TGTGCCAGCAGCCACGGACTAGCGAAGTACTTC	CASSHGLAKYF
TRBV6-6	TRBD2	.	TRBJ2-3	TGTGCCAGCAGTTACTCGGCAGCGGGGGGCACAGATACGCAGTATTTT	CASSYSAAGGTDTQYF
TRBV5-1	TRBD1	.	TRBJ1-1	TGCGCCAGCAGCCCGGGGACGGGACAGCCCCTCATGAACACTGAAGCTTTCTTT	CASSPGTGQPLMNTEAFF
TRBV18	.	.	TRBJ2-7	TGTGCCAGCTCACCATCGAATTCTCCGGACGAGCAGTACTTC	CASSPSNSPDEQYF
TRBV7-8	TRBD2	few	TRBJ2-1	TGTGCCAGCAGCCTTAGAGCGGGGGACGGCTATTACAATGAGCAGTTCTTC	CASSLRAGDGYYNEQFF
TRBV21-1	.	.	TRBJ2-3	TGTGCCAGCAGCAGATCAGGGGTGAGGAATACGCAGTATTTT	CASSRSGVRNTQYF
TRBV6-6	.	.	TRBJ1-5	TGTGCCAGCAGTCACGAGGGTGGCCGCTGGGGGGACAATCAGCCCCAGCATTTT	CASSHEGGRWGDNQPQHF
TRBV14	.	.	TRBJ1-2	TGTGCCAGCAGCCAAGACAGGGTCGTAGGCGGCTACACCTTC	CASSQDRVVGGYTF
TRBV12-3/TRBV12-4	TRBD1	.	TRBJ1-1	TGTGCCAGCACCGCTAACAGGGGCAGAGAAGCTTTCTTT	CASTANRGREAFF
TRBV28	.	.	TRBJ1-2	TGTGCCAGCAGTTCAACAGGGATCTATGGCTACACCTTC	CASSSTGIYGYTF
TRBV6-5	.	few	TRBJ2-7	TGTGCCAGCACCCTGCGAGGTGACTCCTACGAGCAGTACTTC	CASTLRGDSYEQYF
TRBV10-1	TRBD2	.	TRBJ2-7	TGCGCCAGCAGTGGGAGCGGGAGTATCGAGCAGTACTTC	CASSGSGSIEQYF